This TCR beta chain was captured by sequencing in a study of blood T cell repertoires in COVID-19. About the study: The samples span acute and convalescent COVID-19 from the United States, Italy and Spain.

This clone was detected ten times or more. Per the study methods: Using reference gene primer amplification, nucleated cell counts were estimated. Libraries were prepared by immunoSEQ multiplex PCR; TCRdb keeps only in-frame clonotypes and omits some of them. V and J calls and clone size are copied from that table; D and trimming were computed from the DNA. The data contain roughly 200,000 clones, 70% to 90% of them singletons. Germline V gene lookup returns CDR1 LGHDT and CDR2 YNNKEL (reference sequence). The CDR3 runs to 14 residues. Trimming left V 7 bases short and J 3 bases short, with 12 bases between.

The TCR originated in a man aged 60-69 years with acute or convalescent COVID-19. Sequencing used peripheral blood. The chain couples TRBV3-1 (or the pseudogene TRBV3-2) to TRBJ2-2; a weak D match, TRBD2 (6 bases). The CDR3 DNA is TGTGCCAGCATTGGCGAGCGGGACACCGGGGAGCTGTTTTTT. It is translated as CASIGERDTGELFF.